This passage covers 27 T cell receptor beta chains from one sample sequenced in a study of blood T cell repertoires in COVID-19. Libraries were prepared by immunoSEQ multiplex PCR; TCRdb keeps only in-frame clonotypes and omits some of them. The sample lists a few hundred thousand clones; 85% were seen once. Sequencing was performed on peripheral blood. All receptors come from a human donor in a cohort sampled during active COVID-19.

The chain carries TRBV5-1 and TRBJ1-2, with no clear D. This CDR3 region has 13 residues. V was trimmed by 5 bases and J by 5 bases, leaving 13 bases between them. Germline V gene sequence: CDR1 SGHRS, CDR2 YFSETQ. For the CDR3, the DNA is TGCGCCAGCAGAACGAGTCGCGGATATGGCTACACCTTC. It yields the protein CASRTSRGYGYTF.

CDR3 amino acids: CASSLNPGLAGAENEQFF. The CDR3 DNA sequence: TGCGCCAGCAGCTTGAACCCGGGACTAGCGGGGGCCGAAAATGAGCAGTTCTTC. The rearrangement uses TRBV5-1 and TRBJ2-1, with 14 bases that match TRBD2. Trimming removed 1 base from V and 7 bases from J; junction bases left unmatched: 10. CDR3 size: 18 residues. CDR1 is SGHRS, CDR2 YFSETQ, per germline.

J is TRBJ2-7 and V is TRBV3-1 (or the pseudogene TRBV3-2); 8 positions agree with TRBD1. The V segment lost 4 bases and the J segment 12 bases; nucleotides outside the gene matches: 17. The CDR3 sequence is 15 residues long. Per the germline V gene, CDR1 is LGHDT and CDR2 is YNNKEL (reference sequence). CDR3 loop: CASSPTGQGIAFGYF. CDR3 DNA: TGTGCCAGCAGCCCGACTGGACAGGGAATTGCGTTCGGGTACTTC.

The chain has TRBV27 and TRBJ2-3; 8 bases fit TRBD2. Germline CDR1 reads MNHEY; CDR2 reads SMNVEV (reference sequence). The V gene end was trimmed by 5 bases and the J gene end by 6 bases; junction bases not matched to a gene: 7. The CDR3 contains 14 residues. CDR3 amino acids: CASSDGTRVDTQYF. CDR3 sequence (DNA): TGTGCCAGCAGTGACGGGACTAGGGTCGATACGCAGTATTTT.

The chain links TRBV12-3 or TRBV12-4 to TRBJ2-7; D ambiguous. The CDR3 extends over 13 amino acids. Trimming took off 1 base at V and 3 bases at J, with 7 bases between the two ends. For the CDR3, the DNA is TGTGCCAGCAGTTTAGTCAGTATCTACGAGCAGTACTTC. Residues: CASSLVSIYEQYF.

CDR3 loop: CSSSRYQETQYF. The CDR3 nucleotides read TGTAGTAGCAGTCGGTACCAAGAGACCCAGTACTTC. The rearrangement uses TRBV30 and TRBJ2-5; D remains ambiguous. Germline CDR1 and CDR2: GTSNPN and SVGIG (reference sequence). The CDR3 consists of 12 residues.

J is TRBJ1-2 and V is TRBV7-8; D call uncertain. V dropped 1 base and J dropped 8 bases, with 14 bases sitting between them. This CDR3 comprises 14 residues. The V gene's germline CDR1 is SGHVS and CDR2 FQNEAQ. CDR3 DNA: TGTGCCAGCAGCTTAGAGGTTGCGGGTAGCGGCTACACCTTC. Protein product: CASSLEVAGSGYTF.

This chain uses TRBV5-1 with TRBJ1-5, with TRBD1 as a possible D gene (6 bases). V gave up 7 bases and J gave up 6 bases, with 14 bases separating them. The CDR3 contains 13 residues. Germline CDR1 SGHRS, CDR2 YFSETQ. CDR3 coding DNA: TGCGCCAGCTCTAGTGGGGGCGGTCAGCCCCAGCATTTT. Protein: CASSSGGGQPQHF.

This rearrangement joins TRBV11-2 to TRBJ1-3; no definite D call. CDR3 length equals 15 residues. Germline CDR1 SGHAT, CDR2 FQNNGV. Trimming pared 5 bases from V and 0 bases from J, leaving 11 bases between. DNA of the CDR3: TGTGCCAGCAGCATGGGAGGTAGCTCTGGAAACACCATATATTTT. It is translated as CASSMGGSSGNTIYF.

V and J are TRBV24-1 and TRBJ2-2; 10 bases agree with TRBD2. From germline, CDR1 is KGHDR and CDR2 SFDVKD. With 9 bases clipped from V and 4 bases from J, the junction kept 10 bases outside the gene matches. The CDR3 is 16 residues long. CDR3 residues: CATQPPSGGATGELFF. DNA for the CDR3: TGTGCCACCCAACCCCCGAGCGGGGGGGCCACCGGGGAGCTGTTTTTT.

The chain links TRBV4-2 to TRBJ1-2, with D possibly TRBD1 on 6 matching bases. Looked up from germline, CDR1 is LGHNA and CDR2 is YNFKEQ. CDR3 length: 17 amino acids. V was cut by 0 bases and J by 4 bases, with 18 bases left in between. The CDR3 here is CASSQEILVGRGYGYTF. CDR3 sequence (DNA): TGTGCCAGCAGCCAAGAGATCTTAGTGGGCAGGGGCTATGGCTACACCTTC.

This clone was detected once. The V call is TRBV6-5, the J call TRBJ2-1; 13 bases map to TRBD2. Germline assignment: CDR1 MNHEY and CDR2 SVGAGI. The CDR3 is made up of 15 amino acids. V was clipped by 5 bases and J by 7 bases; unmatched bases: 5. As DNA, the CDR3 is TGTGCCAGCAGTCTCATGACTAGCGGGGGGAATGAGCAGTTCTTC. Translated, it gives CASSLMTSGGNEQFF.

The rearrangement uses TRBV9 and TRBJ1-2; D ambiguous. The CDR3 contains 13 residues. The V end lost 4 bases, the J end lost 3 bases, and 10 bases lay between the germline ends. The germline V gene has CDR1 SGDLS and CDR2 YYNGEE. CDR3 protein: CASSLSPDYGYTF. CDR3 DNA sequence: TGTGCCAGCAGCTTGTCCCCGGACTATGGCTACACCTTC.

The chain has TRBV2 and TRBJ2-7; D remains unclear. CDR3 length: 11 amino acids. CDR1 SNHLY and CDR2 FYNNEI come from the germline V gene. Trimming shortened V by 7 bases and J by 2 bases, and 6 bases separated the two germline ends. The CDR3 is CASTVAYEQYF. CDR3 DNA: TGTGCCAGCACAGTTGCCTACGAGCAGTACTTC.

On this clone itself: The sample carries other DNA sequences with the same CDR3. The V call is TRBV19, the J call TRBJ1-1; 7 bases agree with TRBD1. This CDR3 has 13 amino acids. Per the germline V gene, CDR1 is LNHDA and CDR2 is SQIVND (reference sequence). V lost 3 bases to trimming and J lost 3 bases; unmatched junction nucleotides: 1. CDR3 region: CASSIDRDTEAFF. The DNA of the CDR3 is TGTGCCAGTAGTATCGACAGGGACACTGAAGCTTTCTTT.

V and J are TRBV18 and TRBJ1-4; D is ambiguous. Germline assignment: CDR1 KGHSH and CDR2 LQKENI. Trimming pared 3 bases from V and 7 bases from J, leaving 6 bases between. This CDR3 has 12 residues. This chain's CDR3 is CASSPSVEKLFF. Written as DNA, the CDR3 is TGTGCCAGCTCACCTTCAGTTGAAAAACTGTTTTTT.

V and J are TRBV7-2 and TRBJ1-2; D gene unclear. Germline V gene sequence: CDR1 SGHTA, CDR2 FQGNSA. V lost 4 bases to trimming and J lost 3 bases, with 12 bases between them. The CDR3 runs 14 residues. CDR3 sequence: CASSSFTQYYGYTF. CDR3 bases: TGTGCCAGCAGCTCCTTTACACAGTACTATGGCTACACCTTC.

In its sample, this clone was seen once. This chain links TRBV2 with TRBJ2-1, with 7 bases matching TRBD1. The CDR3 is made up of 13 amino acids. Germline V gene data show CDR1 as SNHLY and CDR2 as FYNNEI. V was clipped by 5 bases and J by 10 bases; unmatched bases: 8. Written as DNA, the CDR3 is TGTGCCAGCAGTTCAGACAGGGATCGCGAGCAGTTCTTC. Protein: CASSSDRDREQFF.

The V call is TRBV4-1, the J call TRBJ1-2; D perhaps matches TRBD1 (6 bases). CDR1 and CDR2 from the germline V gene are MGHRA and YSYEKL. Trimming left V 0 bases short and J 4 bases short, with 15 bases between. This CDR3 is 16 amino acids long. In nucleotides, the CDR3 is TGCGCCAGCAGCCAAGATAGGACAGTTTCAACCTATGGCTACACCTTC. It encodes CASSQDRTVSTYGYTF.

Only one count was recorded for this clone. The J gene is TRBJ2-7, the V gene TRBV20-1, with 8 bases that match TRBD2. Losses at the gene ends were 3 bases for V and 5 bases for J; bases not matched to a gene: 15. This CDR3 comprises 16 residues. In germline, CDR1 is DFQATT, CDR2 SNEGSKA (reference sequence). The DNA of the CDR3 is TGCAGTGCTAGTTCCATCACCGGGACTAGGACGGACGAGCAGTACTTC. This sequence encodes CSASSITGTRTDEQYF.

A few counts support this clone. DNA for the CDR3: TGCGCCAGCAGCCGGAGCACAGATACGCAGTATTTT. Protein sequence: CASSRSTDTQYF. The chain uses TRBV10-1 and TRBJ2-3; D is undetermined. The CDR3 contains 12 residues. Trimming left V 6 bases short and J 0 bases short, with 4 bases between. Germline CDR1 WNHNN, CDR2 SYGVQD (reference sequence).

The V gene is TRBV3-1 (or the pseudogene TRBV3-2), the J gene TRBJ1-4, with TRBD1 as a possible D gene (6 bases). Germline-derived CDR1 and CDR2 are LGHDT and YNNKEL (reference sequence). This CDR3 is 14 amino acids long. The V gene lost 6 bases and the J gene lost 7 bases, with 15 bases spanning the gap. CDR3 in amino acids: CASSNRRGSEKLFF. Here the CDR3 DNA reads TGTGCCAGCAGTAACCGCAGGGGAAGTGAAAAACTGTTTTTT.

This clone was seen a single time. The rearrangement links TRBV30 to TRBJ2-7, with D possibly matching TRBD1 (6 bases). The V gene lost 5 bases and the J gene lost 0 bases, with 11 bases spanning the gap. The CDR3 runs to 13 residues. Germline CDR1 GTSNPN, CDR2 SVGIG (reference sequence). This chain's CDR3 is CAWRTESSYEQYF. In nucleotides, the CDR3 is TGTGCCTGGCGGACAGAGAGCTCCTACGAGCAGTACTTC.

The chain combines TRBV27 with TRBJ1-6; 8 bases match TRBD1. CDR3 length: 15 amino acids. The V segment lost 4 bases and the J segment 7 bases; nucleotides outside the gene matches: 6. Germline V gives CDR1 MNHEY, CDR2 SMNVEV (reference sequence). The CDR3 DNA reads TGTGCCAGCAGTTACCGGACAGGGCGAAATTCACCCCTCCACTTT. As protein: CASSYRTGRNSPLHF.

This chain connects TRBV19 to TRBJ1-2; 7 bases line up with TRBD1. Trimming at V came to 5 bases and at J to 0 bases, leaving 9 bases not matched to a gene. Germline-derived CDR1 and CDR2 are LNHDA and SQIVND (reference sequence). This CDR3 is 16 amino acids long. CDR3 amino acids: CASSPDRVSTNYGYTF. In DNA form, the CDR3 reads TGTGCCAGTAGTCCTGACAGGGTTTCGACTAACTATGGCTACACCTTC.

The chain is built from TRBV30 and TRBJ1-1; TRBD1 matches 10 bases. Losses at the gene ends were 5 bases for V and 8 bases for J; bases not matched to a gene: 11. Germline CDR1 GTSNPN, CDR2 SVGIG (reference sequence). There are 14 residues in the CDR3. CDR3 in DNA: TGTGCCTGGCGAACCGGGACAGGGGCATCCGAAGCTTTCTTT. Translated: CAWRTGTGASEAFF.

The rearrangement links TRBV5-1 to TRBJ2-7; possibly TRBD1 for D (6 bases). Germline V gives CDR1 SGHRS, CDR2 YFSETQ. V was trimmed by 4 bases and J by 5 bases, leaving 13 bases between them. The CDR3 totals 13 residues. The CDR3: CASSNTGFHEQYF. The CDR3 nucleotides read TGCGCCAGCAGCAATACAGGGTTCCACGAGCAGTACTTC.